Listed below are T cell receptor beta chains from one sample, sequenced in a study of T-cell reconstitution after alpha-beta-depleted transplantation in children. TCRdb independently ran MiXCR on the PCR reads; one entry per CDR3 protein. The table has approximately 350,000 distinct CDR3 sequences, about 9.3% seen once. The sequencing here drew on PBMCs from the stem cell graft donor, taken from the stem cell graft. These receptors all stem from a human donor who donated a stem cell graft to a child with acute lymphoblastic leukemia. CDR3s include the opening cysteine and the closing phenylalanine or tryptophan. The order of the fields is D gene, J gene, clone size, V gene, CDR3 DNA, CDR3 protein. D genes are given only for firm matches. Clone size, where shown, is once, few, many, or a class for clones that have expanded.

NA,TRBJ2-6,NA,TRBV5-6,TGTGCCAGCAGTCCGGAGATATCTGGGGCCAACGTCCTGACTTTC,CASSPEISGANVLTF
TRBD2,TRBJ2-1,NA,TRBV20-1,TGCAGTGCTACCACTCAAGAGGGAGGGCCTTACAATGAGCAGTTCTTC,CSATTQEGGPYNEQFF
NA,TRBJ1-5,many,TRBV10-3,TGTGCCATCAGTGATGGCAATCAGCCCCAGCATTTT,CAISDGNQPQHF
TRBD1,TRBJ2-1,many,TRBV4-2,TGTGCCAGCAGCCCGCCGGGACAGGGATCCTACAATGAGCAGTTCTTC,CASSPPGQGSYNEQFF
TRBD1,TRBJ1-6,NA,TRBV4-2,TGTGCCAGCAGCCAAGATGGGACAGGGGATTCACCCCTCCACTTT,CASSQDGTGDSPLHF
NA,TRBJ2-7,NA,TRBV3-1,TGTGCCAGCAGCAGAGGACCCACGCCAGGGTACTACGAGCAGTACTTC,CASSRGPTPGYYEQYF
TRBD1,TRBJ1-5,NA,TRBV28,TGTGCCAGCAGTTTAGTCGGGACAGGGGATCAGCCCCAGCATTTT,CASSLVGTGDQPQHF
NA,TRBJ2-7,NA,TRBV7-2,TGTGCCAGCAGCTTAGCGGTAACGTACGAGCAGTACTTC,CASSLAVTYEQYF
TRBD1,TRBJ2-1,few,TRBV5-1,TGCGCCAGCAGCTTAGTGGGGACAGGCGCCTACAATGAGCAGTTCTTC,CASSLVGTGAYNEQFF
NA,TRBJ2-1,few,TRBV4-3,TGCGCCAGCAGCCAAGATGGGTTACTCTTTAGCTCCTACAATGAGCAGTTCTTC,CASSQDGLLFSSYNEQFF